Presented here are 23 T cell receptor beta chains from one specimen sequenced in a study of breast tumors, draining lymph nodes, adjacent tissues. Breast cancer patients provided tissue from their axillary draining lymph nodes. MiXCR, applied by TCRdb to the multiplex PCR reads, yields one record per CDR3 protein. The sample shows a few hundred thousand distinct CDR3 sequences, 34% of them seen only once. The sequenced sample consisted of axillary lymph node tissue. These receptor sequences come from a female donor with breast cancer. Some clones in this sample may be carry-over from other donors' samples.

This clonotype was detected many times. The chain is built from TRBV29-1 and TRBJ1-2; possible D gene TRBD1, 6 bases. CDR1 and CDR2 from the germline V gene are SQVTM and ANQGSEA. The CDR3 contains 12 residues. This chain's CDR3 is CTQLGGLGGYTF. The CDR3 DNA follows: TGCACCCAGCTGGGGGGCTTGGGTGGCTACACCTTC.

This chain uses TRBV7-2 with TRBJ2-7; D ambiguous. Germline V CDR1 and CDR2: SGHTA, FQGNSA. V dropped 5 bases and J dropped 5 bases, with 4 bases sitting between them. This CDR3 region has 10 residues. CDR3: CASSQDEQYF. CDR3 in DNA: TGTGCCAGCAGCCAAGACGAGCAGTACTTC.

This clonotype has ten or more counts. V and J are TRBV2 and TRBJ2-5; 11 bases map to TRBD1. There are 13 residues in the CDR3. Germline V gene sequence: CDR1 SNHLY, CDR2 FYNNEI. V shed 9 bases, J shed 3 bases, and the junction held 3 bases outside the gene matches. The CDR3 DNA reads as TGTGCCAGTCAGGGACAGGGGGAAGAGACCCAGTACTTC. It yields the protein CASQGQGEETQYF.

As regards this clonotype: A much more abundant neighbour one base away suggests this may be a read error. V gene TRBV20-1 combines with J gene TRBJ2-1, with 8 bases lining up with TRBD2. V gave up 3 bases and J gave up 7 bases; unmatched junction bases: 11. The CDR3 sequence is 15 residues long. Germline V gene data show CDR1 as DFQATT and CDR2 as SNEGSKA (reference sequence). The CDR3 sequence is CSASLTAGARNEQFF. The DNA for the CDR3 is TGCAGTGCTAGTCTTACAGCGGGAGCAAGAAATGAGCAGTTCTTC.

J is TRBJ2-3 and V is TRBV11-2, with 12 positions matching TRBD2. The J segment lost 4 bases and the V segment lost 5 bases, leaving 7 bases of the junction unmatched. The germline CDR1 and CDR2 sequences are SGHAT and FQNNGV. The CDR3 loop spans 16 amino acids. CDR3 coding DNA: TGTGCCAGCAGCCTGCTAGCGGGGGGGACTGCAGATACGCAGTATTTT. Residues: CASSLLAGGTADTQYF.

This clonotype was detected many times. The rearrangement links TRBV19 to TRBJ2-2, with D maybe TRBD1 (6 bases). CDR3 length: 16 residues. V was pared by 1 base and J by 5 bases, with 14 bases between. The germline CDR1 and CDR2 sequences are LNHDA and SQIVND (reference sequence). CDR3 loop: CASSIAGGLATGELFF. As DNA, the CDR3 is TGTGCCAGTAGTATAGCTGGGGGCTTGGCGACCGGGGAGCTGTTTTTT. The variable domain in full, with the rest retrieved from reference TRBV19 and TRBJ2-2, is DGGITQSPKYLFRKEGQNVTLSCEQNLNHDAMYWYRQDPGQGLRLIYYSQIVNDFQKGDIAEGYSVSREKKESFPLTVTSAQKNPTAFYLCASSIAGGLATGELFFGEGSRLTVL.

The V gene is TRBV5-6, the J gene TRBJ2-3; the match to TRBD2 covers 11 bases. This CDR3 comprises 17 residues. Germline trimming cut 4 bases from V and 5 bases from J; bases unmatched to any gene: 12. From germline, CDR1 is SGHDT and CDR2 YYEEEE. The CDR3 spells CASSPLGSGRAVDTQYF. The CDR3 DNA reads TGTGCCAGCAGCCCCCTAGGTAGCGGGAGGGCAGTAGATACGCAGTATTTT.

This chain links TRBV10-3 with TRBJ1-5; 7 bases align to TRBD1. Germline assignment: CDR1 ENHRY and CDR2 SYGVKD. This CDR3 has 13 residues. The junction had 5 bases not matched to a gene; V was cut back by 10 bases and J by 2 bases. The CDR3 is CATGQVRNQPQHF. The CDR3 DNA reads as TGTGCCACCGGACAGGTGCGCAATCAGCCCCAGCATTTT.

This clonotype was recorded many times. This chain connects TRBV20-1 to TRBJ2-5; TRBD2 might be the D (5 bases). The CDR3 is 13 residues long. Trimming pared 3 bases from V and 3 bases from J, leaving 11 bases between. The V gene's germline CDR1 is DFQATT and CDR2 SNEGSKA (reference sequence). This chain's CDR3 is CSASRGPEETQYF. Written as DNA, the CDR3 is TGCAGTGCTAGTAGAGGGCCTGAAGAGACCCAGTACTTC.

In the case of this clonotype: Compared with germline, one end of the junction differs, possibly owing to a read error. This sequence joins TRBV7-7 and TRBJ2-2, with 7 bases lining up with TRBD2. The length of the CDR3 is 17 residues. The germline V gene encodes CDR1 SSHAT and CDR2 FNYEAQ (reference sequence). For the CDR3, the DNA is TGTGCTAGCAGCTTAGGATTTACGGGAGCGGGGACCGGGGAGCTGTTTTTT. Its translation is CASSLGFTGAGTGELFF.

The sample holds a few counts of this clonotype. A read error may explain this, as a much larger clone is one base away. The rearrangement joins TRBV20-1 to TRBJ1-2; D may be TRBD1 (5 bases). CDR3 size: 14 residues. Per the germline V gene, CDR1 is DFQATT and CDR2 is SNEGSKA (reference sequence). V shed 5 bases and J shed 7 bases, with 20 bases lying between them. The CDR3 DNA reads as TGCAGTGCTCCAGGGCCTTCTCTAGACTCTGGCTACACCTTC. It is translated as CSAPGPSLDSGYTF.

Comment on this clonotype: This may come from a read error, since a much larger clone is one base off. In this CDR3 the conserved last residue, phenylalanine or tryptophan, is missing, so a read error is likely. The chain employs TRBV11-3 and TRBJ2-5, with TRBD1 matching over 7 bases. The germline CDR1 and CDR2 sequences are SGHNT and YENEEA. This CDR3 has 15 residues. The junction had 8 bases not matched to a gene; V was cut back by 5 bases and J by 2 bases. The CDR3 is CASSSGTVHQETQYC. The CDR3 nucleotides are TGTGCCAGCAGCAGTGGGACAGTTCATCAAGAGACCCAGTACTGC.

On this clonotype itself: With a much larger clone just one base away, this may be a read error. The gene calls are TRBV11-2 and TRBJ2-1; D unclear. The germline V gene encodes CDR1 SGHAT and CDR2 FQNNGV. This CDR3 contains 14 residues. The CDR3 bases are TGTGCCAGCAGCTCACGGAACCTTGGCAATGTGCAGTTCTTC. Its translation is CASSSRNLGNVQFF.

This clonotype was recorded at least ten times. The genes are TRBV6-5 and TRBJ2-5, with D possibly matching TRBD2 (5 bases). The CDR3 has 14 residues. V lost 6 bases and J 6 bases, leaving 17 bases between the germline ends. Germline V gives CDR1 MNHEY, CDR2 SVGAGI. The CDR3 spells CASSKPGGGQTQYF. The CDR3 DNA reads as TGTGCCAGCAGCAAACCCGGAGGAGGCCAGACCCAGTACTTC.

This clonotype was detected many times. The J gene is TRBJ2-7, the V gene TRBV7-9; TRBD2 is a possible D gene (6 bases). The CDR3 runs 15 residues. Germline V gene data show CDR1 as SEHNR and CDR2 as FQNEAQ (reference sequence). V lost 0 bases and J 3 bases, leaving 12 bases between the germline ends. CDR3 residues: CASSLAGGERYEQYF. DNA for the CDR3: TGTGCCAGCAGCTTAGCTGGAGGGGAACGCTACGAGCAGTACTTC.

This clonotype appeared many times. J is TRBJ1-2 and V is TRBV6-5; D uncertain. CDR1 and CDR2 (germline): MNHEY, SVGAGI. The CDR3 length is 15 residues. V lost 0 bases, J lost 3 bases, and 11 bases lay in between. CDR3 sequence reads: CASSYSGIIDYGYTF. As DNA, the CDR3 is TGTGCCAGCAGTTACTCCGGGATCATTGACTATGGCTACACCTTC.

The gene calls are TRBV12-3 or TRBV12-4 and TRBJ2-1, with 12 bases matching TRBD1. The CDR3 has 14 residues. The CDR3 nucleotides are TGTGCTAGTGGTTTCGGGACAGGGGGCCATGAGCAGTTCTTC. Amino acid sequence: CASGFGTGGHEQFF.

The V gene is TRBV20-1, the J gene TRBJ1-5; the D gene is possibly TRBD1 (6 bases). The V end lost 1 base, the J end lost 6 bases, and 13 bases lay between the germline ends. The CDR3 is 14 amino acids. Germline V gene lookup returns CDR1 DFQATT and CDR2 SNEGSKA (reference sequence). The CDR3 here is CSARVAGESQPQHF. The CDR3 DNA sequence: TGCAGTGCTAGAGTAGCAGGGGAATCTCAGCCCCAGCATTTT.

This clonotype has a count of ten or more. This sequence joins TRBV4-1 and TRBJ2-1; no firm D call. The ends were cut back, 0 bases at V and 4 bases at J, with 7 bases in the middle. The germline gives CDR1 MGHRA, CDR2 YSYEKL. This CDR3 is built from 14 residues. Written as DNA, the CDR3 is TGCGCCAGCAGCCAAGATAGCCATTACAATGAGCAGTTCTTC. It translates to CASSQDSHYNEQFF.

A word on this clonotype: This likely comes from a read error, as the CDR3 has no conserved phenylalanine or tryptophan at its end. V gene TRBV7-2 combines with J gene TRBJ1-2; possible D gene TRBD1, 5 bases. CDR3 length: 13 amino acids. Germline lookup yields CDR1 SGHTA and CDR2 FQGNSA. V lost 1 base and J 10 bases, leaving 13 bases between the germline ends. The DNA for the CDR3 is TGTGCCAGCAGCTTAGGACAGCTACTTGACTACACCCTC. Protein product: CASSLGQLLDYTL.

CDR3 sequence reads: CASSLGTGRNTIYF. CDR3 coding DNA: TGTGCCAGCAGTCTTGGGACAGGGAGAAACACCATATATTTT. The gene calls are TRBV12-3 or TRBV12-4 and TRBJ1-3; 9 nucleotides match TRBD1. CDR3 size: 14 residues. J lost 5 bases, V lost 5 bases, and 4 bases had no gene match.

Note on this clonotype: Germline and junction disagree at one end, which may indicate a read error. The V gene is TRBV18, the J gene TRBJ1-5, with D unresolved. Germline CDR1 KGHSH, CDR2 LQKENI. The CDR3 runs to 13 residues. The CDR3 DNA reads TGTGTCAGCTCACCGGGCGGCAATCAGCCCCAGCATTTT. It translates to CVSSPGGNQPQHF.

The chain couples TRBV20-1 to TRBJ1-5; 9 bases match TRBD1. Looked up from germline, CDR1 is DFQATT and CDR2 is SNEGSKA (reference sequence). The ends lost 1 base at V and 0 bases at J; junction bases unmatched: 16. CDR3 length: 20 amino acids. The CDR3 protein is CSARVGQGGHRGASNQPQHF. CDR3 sequence (DNA): TGCAGTGCTAGAGTGGGACAGGGCGGGCACCGGGGAGCTAGCAATCAGCCCCAGCATTTT.